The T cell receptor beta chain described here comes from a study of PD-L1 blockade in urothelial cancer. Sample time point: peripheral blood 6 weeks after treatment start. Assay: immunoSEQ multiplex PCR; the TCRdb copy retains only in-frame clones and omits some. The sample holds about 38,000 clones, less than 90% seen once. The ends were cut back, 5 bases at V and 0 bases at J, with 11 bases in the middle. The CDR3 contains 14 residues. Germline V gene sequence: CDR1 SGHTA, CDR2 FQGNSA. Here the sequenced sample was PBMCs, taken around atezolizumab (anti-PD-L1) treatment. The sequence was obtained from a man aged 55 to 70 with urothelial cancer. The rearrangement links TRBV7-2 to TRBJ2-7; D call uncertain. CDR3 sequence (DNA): TGTGCCAGCAGCCCCAGGCTGGTCTCCTACGAGCAGTACTTC. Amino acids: CASSPRLVSYEQYF. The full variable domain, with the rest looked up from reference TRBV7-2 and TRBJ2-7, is GAGVSQSPSNKVTEKGKDVELRCDPISGHTALYWYRQSLGQGLEFLIYFQGNSAPDKSGLPSDRFSAERTGGSVSTLTIQRTQQEDSAVYLCASSPRLVSYEQYFGPGTRLTVT.